This T cell receptor beta chain is drawn from a study of blood T cells in healthy people across ages. A J-beta primer mix and a sample-barcoded 5' primer were used in a second PCR of about 7 to 11 cycles. TCRdb processed the 5' RACE reads anew with MiXCR; each CDR3 protein has one entry. The sample includes about 1.5 million distinct CDR3 sequences, roughly 40% of them seen just once. This clonotype appeared a few times. The length of the CDR3 is 15 residues. Germline CDR1 and CDR2: SGDLS and YYNGEE. V lost 7 bases and J lost 2, with 16 bases in between. Sequenced input: blood. The J gene is TRBJ2-1, the V gene TRBV9, with D perhaps TRBD2 (5 bases). The sequence was obtained from a woman under 30 in good health. CDR3 sequence: CASSEGQEAYNEQFF. In DNA form, the CDR3 reads TGTGCCAGCTCCGAGGGTCAGGAAGCCTACAATGAGCAGTTCTTC.